This T cell receptor beta chain was sequenced in a study of T-cell reconstitution after alpha-beta-depleted transplantation in children. Broader study findings: By one year post-transplant, T-cell counts and diversity largely arose from T cells that were newly produced. Several patients had high TCRbeta diversity at day 60; it came from surviving recipient T cells and thymic progenitors.

Preparation of the TCRbeta library used unique molecular identifiers. TCRdb ran MiXCR on the PCR reads and lists one entry per CDR3 protein. The sample records around 960,000 distinct CDR3 sequences, roughly 29% being singletons. V gave up 2 bases and J gave up 4 bases, with 18 bases separating them. CDR1 is SGHVS and CDR2 is FQNEAQ in the germline V gene. The CDR3 is 18 residues long. About this clonotype itself: Its antigen is not identified.

This sequence was found in a boy younger than two who had a stem cell transplant for SCID, so the T cells may come from the graft donor. This specimen was PBMCs, mostly from graft donor cells, taken 360 days after TCRalphabeta/CD19-depleted stem cell transplant. The J gene is TRBJ2-6, the V gene TRBV7-8, with no clear D. The CDR3 DNA reads as TGTGCCAGCAGCTTACGAACGATAACAATATCCGGGGCCAACGTCCTGACTTTC. It translates to CASSLRTITISGANVLTF.